These T cell receptor beta chains were read from a single sample in a study of cytomegalovirus exposure and HLA in healthy donors. Sequencing used immunoSEQ multiplex PCR; TCRdb keeps in-frame clones, though not all of them. This sample's table has over 100,000 clones. Sequencing was performed on PBMCs. The receptors come from a man aged 40-49 years in good health and CMV-seropositive. Each CDR3 is given with its conserved first and last residue. Fields, in order: J gene, D gene, V gene, CDR3 protein, CDR3 DNA. D genes are given only for firm matches.

TRBJ2-7 - TRBV10-3 CAISEEGTGTHPSYEQYF TGTGCCATCAGTGAGGAGGGTACCGGGACTCACCCCTCCTACGAGCAGTACTTC
TRBJ2-1 - TRBV14 CASSPRLSGNEQFF TGTGCCAGCAGTCCTCGATTAAGCGGGAATGAGCAGTTCTTC
TRBJ1-2 - TRBV7-8 CASSLVTDYGYTF TGTGCCAGCAGCTTAGTTACAGACTATGGCTACACCTTC
TRBJ2-1 - TRBV13 CASSSLQASDEQFF TGTGCCAGCAGCTCCCTACAGGCGTCGGATGAGCAGTTCTTC
TRBJ2-1 TRBD2 TRBV9 CASSVSGSSYNEQFF TGTGCCAGCAGCGTTAGCGGGAGCTCCTACAATGAGCAGTTCTTC
TRBJ1-5 - TRBV18 CASSYYGQTGQPQHF TGTGCCAGCTCTTACTACGGACAGACGGGTCAGCCCCAGCATTTT
TRBJ2-7 - TRBV6-6 CASSAREILSEQYF TGTGCCAGCAGTGCACGGGAAATTCTCTCCGAGCAGTACTTC
TRBJ2-5 - TRBV19 CASSPSSQETQYF TGTGCCAGTAGTCCTAGCAGCCAAGAGACCCAGTACTTC
TRBJ1-5 - TRBV2 CASSDAQWNQPQHF TGTGCCAGCAGTGATGCACAGTGGAATCAGCCCCAGCATTTT
TRBJ2-7 - TRBV19 CASSNQGSYEQYF TGTGCCAGTAGTAACCAGGGCAGCTACGAGCAGTACTTC
TRBJ1-1 - TRBV18 CASSSTGTTNTEAFF TGTGCCAGCTCATCTACAGGGACAACGAACACTGAAGCTTTCTTT
TRBJ2-7 TRBD2 TRBV5-1 CASSTGLADPSHEQYF TGCGCCAGCAGCACGGGACTAGCGGATCCCAGCCACGAGCAGTACTTC
TRBJ2-7 TRBD2 TRBV6-1 CASSPGGSEQYF TGTGCCAGCAGTCCGGGGGGGTCCGAGCAGTACTTC
TRBJ1-3 - TRBV6-5 CASSFREGNTIYF TGTGCCAGCAGTTTCCGGGAGGGAAACACCATATATTTT
TRBJ1-5 - TRBV19 CASSTDALTGVAEPQHF TGTGCCAGTAGTACCGATGCTCTGACCGGGGTAGCGGAGCCCCAGCATTTT
TRBJ2-7 TRBD1 TRBV4-1 CASSDRTGYSSYEQYF TGCGCCAGCAGCGACCGGACAGGCTACAGCTCCTACGAGCAGTACTTC
TRBJ1-3 - TRBV28 CASSLFAGVMAGNTIYF TGTGCCAGCAGTTTATTTGCAGGGGTTATGGCTGGAAACACCATATATTTT
TRBJ1-2 - TRBV2 CASSESPLYGYTF TGTGCCAGCAGTGAGTCCCCACTCTATGGCTACACCTTC
TRBJ2-1 TRBD2 TRBV4-1 CANSPQGTSGYNEQFF TGCGCCAACAGCCCTCAGGGGACTAGCGGCTACAATGAGCAGTTCTTC
TRBJ2-7 TRBD2 TRBV28 CATTDSWGRAVYEQYF TGTGCCACCACCGATAGTTGGGGGAGGGCCGTCTACGAGCAGTACTTC
TRBJ2-7 - TRBV7-9 CASSLAQGRSYEQYF TGTGCCAGCAGCTTAGCACAGGGACGGTCCTACGAGCAGTACTTC
TRBJ2-1 TRBD1 TRBV27 CASWTGQISYNEQFF TGTGCCAGCTGGACAGGGCAGATCTCCTACAATGAGCAGTTCTTC
TRBJ2-1 TRBD1 TRBV19 CASSIDRGPYNEQFF TGTGCCAGTAGTATAGACAGGGGGCCCTACAATGAGCAGTTCTTC
TRBJ2-2 - TRBV5-1 CASSQTDYTGELFF TGCGCCAGCAGCCAGACAGATTACACCGGGGAGCTGTTTTTT
TRBJ2-7 TRBD1 TRBV15 CATSQEGQNYEQYF TGTGCCACCAGCCAAGAGGGACAGAACTACGAGCAGTACTTC
TRBJ2-3 TRBD2 TRBV10-2 CASSSSGITDTQYF TGCGCCAGCAGTTCTAGCGGGATCACAGATACGCAGTATTTT
TRBJ2-5 - TRBV5-6 CASSPRGQGQETQYF TGTGCCAGCAGCCCGCGAGGGCAGGGGCAAGAGACCCAGTACTTC